This entry concerns a single T cell receptor beta chain. Its antigen is undetermined. The source of the sample is a study of T cell repertoires in cytomegalovirus infection. Study overall: Matching HLA type, along with CMV infection, was indicated by public TCR beta signatures. General study findings and limits: HLA-C-restricted CMV clonotypes gave the most frequent clonotype in two of eight donors. Accumulated public TCR beta family frequency recognized individuals carrying CMV together with the relevant HLA.

TCRdb reprocessed the reads via MiXCR and lists one record per CDR3 protein. Of some 160,000 distinct CDR3 sequences detected, 17% appear once; the ten largest clones hold 18%. The specimen was CD8+ T cells from PBMCs. This sequence was found in a human donor in good health (CMV status not recorded). Some clones in this sample may be carry-over from other donors' samples.

CDR3 residues: CASKYGTSGYNEQFF. Written as DNA, the CDR3 is TGTGCCAGCAAGTACGGGACTAGCGGATACAATGAGCAGTTCTTC. The chain recombines TRBV6-8 with TRBJ2-1; 11 bases line up with TRBD2. V lost 7 bases to trimming and J lost 4 bases; unmatched junction nucleotides: 6. This CDR3 is 15 amino acids long. Germline CDR1 is MNHGY and CDR2 is SAAAGT.